These 26 T cell receptor beta chains share one sample of origin, sequenced in a study of blood T cells in healthy people across ages. Next came a second PCR, run for about 7 to 12 cycles, which used a sample-barcoded 5' primer along with a J-beta primer mix. One entry per CDR3 protein results from TCRdb running MiXCR on the 5' RACE reads. The sample holds roughly 1.5 million distinct CDR3 sequences, approximately 39% seen once. Sequencing input: blood. Every receptor here comes from a woman aged 18-35 years in good health.

As concerns this clonotype: Lacking the conserved final phenylalanine or tryptophan, this CDR3 likely reflects a read error. The rearrangement uses TRBV12-3 or TRBV12-4 and TRBJ2-2, with no clear D. There are 12 residues in the CDR3. V lost 11 bases, J lost 0 bases, and 7 bases lay in between. The DNA for the CDR3 is TGTGCCGAACGCCCGAACACCGGGGAGCTGTTTTCT. Encoded protein: CAERPNTGELFS.

The gene calls are TRBV7-2 and TRBJ2-3, with D unclear. CDR1 and CDR2 (germline): SGHTA, FQGNSA. V was clipped by 4 bases and J by 1 base, with 12 bases between them. The CDR3 is 15 residues long. The CDR3 DNA is TGTGCCAGCAGCTCCCCTCGGGCGGGCACAGATACGCAGTATTTT. Its protein product is CASSSPRAGTDTQYF. Full variable domain (remainder filled in from reference TRBV7-2 and TRBJ2-3): GAGVSQSPSNKVTEKGKDVELRCDPISGHTALYWYRQSLGQGLEFLIYFQGNSAPDKSGLPSDRFSAERTGGSVSTLTIQRTQQEDSAVYLCASSSPRAGTDTQYFGPGTRLTVL.

The chain employs TRBV9 and TRBJ2-5, with a weak D call TRBD2 (7 bases). CDR3 length equals 14 residues. Germline CDR1 SGDLS, CDR2 YYNGEE. Trimming shortened V by 4 bases and J by 5 bases, and 15 bases separated the two germline ends. The chain's CDR3 is CASSSRTRGETQYF. CDR3 bases: TGTGCCAGCAGCTCCCGGACTAGGGGGGAGACCCAGTACTTC.

The genes are TRBV7-9 and TRBJ2-7; 8 bases fit TRBD2. The trim removed 1 base at V and 3 bases at J, leaving 8 bases unmatched. The CDR3 is 16 amino acids. Per germline, CDR1 SEHNR and CDR2 FQNEAQ (reference sequence). The CDR3 bases are TGTGCCAGCAGCTTAGGTGGTAGCGGGGAGTACTACGAGCAGTACTTC. It specifies CASSLGGSGEYYEQYF.

The chain has TRBV28 and TRBJ2-5; D uncertain. There are 15 residues in the CDR3. Trimming pared 2 bases from V and 7 bases from J, leaving 17 bases between. Looked up from germline, CDR1 is MDHEN and CDR2 is SYDVKM. Written as DNA, the CDR3 is TGTGCCAGCAGTTTAGCGCCAGCCGACCTGGGGACCCAGTACTTC. This translates into CASSLAPADLGTQYF.

The DNA for the CDR3 is TGTGCCAGCAGTAATGGACAGGGCAACGCCGGGGAGCTGTTTTTT. Translation: CASSNGQGNAGELFF. The rearrangement links TRBV12-3 or TRBV12-4 to TRBJ2-2; 8 nucleotides agree with TRBD1. Trimming removed 5 bases from V and 6 bases from J; junction bases left unmatched: 8. The length of the CDR3 is 15 residues.

This chain links TRBV7-3 with TRBJ2-6, with unresolved D. Germline CDR1 is SGHTA and CDR2 is FQGTGA. The germline V and J ends were trimmed by 5 bases and 3 bases, with 5 bases remaining between them. The CDR3 contains 13 residues. The DNA of the CDR3 is TGTGCCAGCAGCAAGGGTGGGGCCAACGTCCTGACTTTC. Translating it yields CASSKGGANVLTF.

The J gene is TRBJ1-1, the V gene TRBV21-1; no check of the table's D call, TRBD1, against the DNA was made. TRBV21-1 is assigned pseudogene status. This CDR3 is 15 amino acids long. CDR3 bases: TGTGCCAGCAGCAAAAGTTACGGGGCCTGCCATGAAGCTTTCTTT. This sequence encodes CASSKSYGACHEAFF.

The chain carries TRBV29-1 and TRBJ2-7, with 13 bases identical to TRBD2. Germline CDR1 reads SQVTM; CDR2 reads ANQGSEA. There are 15 residues in the CDR3. J gave up 7 bases and V 3 bases, and 9 bases lay outside the gene matches. In DNA form, the CDR3 reads TGCAGCGTTGACGGGACTAGCGGGGAGTACAATGAGCAGTACTTC. Amino acid sequence: CSVDGTSGEYNEQYF.

This clonotype has only a few counts. The chain has TRBV4-2 and TRBJ2-2; D not certain. CDR1 and CDR2 from the germline V gene are LGHNA and YNFKEQ. The CDR3 length is 15 residues. V was clipped by 6 bases and J by 1 base, with 12 bases between them. The CDR3 is CASSPIGLNTGELFF. The DNA of the CDR3 is TGTGCCAGCAGTCCGATAGGCCTGAACACCGGGGAGCTGTTTTTT.

The rearrangement uses TRBV18 and TRBJ1-1; 8 bases map to TRBD1. Germline CDR1 reads KGHSH; CDR2 reads LQKENI. The CDR3 length is 15 residues. The V and J ends lost 3 bases and 0 bases, in that order; junction bases with no gene match: 3. This CDR3 reads CASSPDRAMNTEAFF. The CDR3 bases are TGTGCCAGCTCACCGGACAGGGCGATGAACACTGAAGCTTTCTTT.

The chain joins TRBV6-2 or TRBV6-3 to TRBJ2-1; 7 nucleotides align to TRBD1. V dropped 8 bases and J dropped 8; count of bases not matched to a gene: 9. The germline CDR1 and CDR2 sequences are MNHEY and SVGEGT. CDR3 length equals 13 residues. The chain's CDR3 is CASRNRGEDEQFF. The CDR3 DNA reads as TGTGCCAGCCGAAACAGGGGAGAAGATGAGCAGTTCTTC.

The rearrangement uses TRBV14 and TRBJ2-2; D perhaps matches TRBD1 (6 bases). The ends were cut back, 0 bases at V and 6 bases at J, with 17 bases in the middle. The CDR3 has 17 residues. In germline, CDR1 is SGHDN, CDR2 FVKESK. CDR3 sequence: CASSQDVWGQRSGELFF. In DNA form, the CDR3 reads TGTGCCAGCAGCCAAGATGTATGGGGGCAGAGATCCGGGGAGCTGTTTTTT.

As regards this clonotype: At one boundary the junction diverges from the germline segment, which might be a read error. The chain recombines TRBV6-1 with TRBJ1-5; 7 bases map to TRBD1. The CDR3 sequence is 14 residues long. CDR1 and CDR2 (germline): MNHNS, SASEGT. The CDR3 reads CASDRPGGYQSQHF. CDR3 in DNA: TGTGCCAGCGATCGTCCAGGGGGGTATCAGTCCCAGCATTTT.

The V gene is TRBV7-9, the J gene TRBJ2-7, with 14 positions matching TRBD2. Germline CDR1 reads SEHNR; CDR2 reads FQNEAQ (reference sequence). CDR3 length: 17 residues. Trimming took 3 bases from V and 3 from J; bases not matched to a gene: 7. The CDR3 protein is CASSLGLAGEVSYEQYF. As DNA, the CDR3 is TGTGCCAGCAGCTTGGGACTAGCGGGAGAGGTTAGCTACGAGCAGTACTTC.

The rearrangement links TRBV29-1 to TRBJ2-5; D is perhaps TRBD1 or TRBD2 (6 bases each). The CDR3 consists of 16 residues. V was shortened by 0 bases and J by 3 bases, with 17 bases between the two germline ends. Germline values: CDR1 SQVTM, CDR2 ANQGSEA. CDR3: CSVEDLSGPGEETQYF. CDR3 nucleotide sequence: TGCAGCGTTGAAGATCTAAGCGGGCCAGGGGAAGAGACCCAGTACTTC.

The chain uses TRBV3-1 and TRBJ2-7; 7 nucleotides align to TRBD1. After removal of 3 bases from V and 6 bases from J, the junction contained 5 bases not matched to a gene. The CDR3 is made up of 13 amino acids. The V gene's germline CDR1 is LGHDT and CDR2 YNNKEL (reference sequence). CDR3 bases: TGTGCCAGCAGCCAGACAGGGTTGGGCGAGCAGTACTTC. Translation gives CASSQTGLGEQYF.

The chain recombines TRBV7-9 with TRBJ1-2; D is perhaps TRBD1 (6 bases). V dropped 5 bases and J dropped 8 bases, with 21 bases sitting between them. The CDR3 is 15 residues long. Germline V gene lookup returns CDR1 SEHNR and CDR2 FQNEAQ (reference sequence). The CDR3 bases are TGTGCCAGCAGCCGGGACATCAGGGCTGCGAGGGGCTACACCTTC. It translates to CASSRDIRAARGYTF.

In this sample, this clonotype turned up many times. The chain couples TRBV6-2 or TRBV6-3 to TRBJ2-1; maybe TRBD1 (6 bases). Germline lookup yields CDR1 MNHEY and CDR2 SVGEGT. The CDR3 has 13 amino acids. V was trimmed by 6 bases and J by 3 bases, leaving 9 bases between them. The CDR3 region has the DNA TGTGCCAGCAGCTGGGACAACTACAATGAGCAGTTCTTC. The encoded protein is CASSWDNYNEQFF.

This clonotype was observed once. For the CDR3, the DNA is TGCGCCAGCAGCCCTAGGGACAGCAGTAATGAAAAACTGTTTTTT. Its protein is CASSPRDSSNEKLFF. The V call is TRBV4-1, the J call TRBJ1-4; 7 bases align to TRBD1. The CDR3 consists of 15 residues. V gave up 4 bases and J gave up 4 bases; unmatched junction bases: 6. Germline-derived CDR1 and CDR2 are MGHRA and YSYEKL.

This chain connects TRBV6-2 or TRBV6-3 to TRBJ2-3, with TRBD2 identical over 7 bases. Germline-derived CDR1 and CDR2 are MNHEY and SVGEGT. V dropped 6 bases and J dropped 1; count of bases not matched to a gene: 10. The CDR3 contains 16 residues. The CDR3 protein is CASRTPSGIRTDTQYF. DNA of the CDR3: TGTGCCAGCAGGACACCCAGCGGGATCCGCACAGATACGCAGTATTTT.

This chain uses TRBV7-8 with TRBJ1-2; 8 positions agree with TRBD1. V shed 5 bases, J shed 2 bases, and the junction held 4 bases outside the gene matches. The CDR3 is made up of 14 amino acids. Germline CDR1 and CDR2: SGHVS and FQNEAQ. The CDR3 loop reads CASSKGQENYGYTF. CDR3 coding DNA: TGTGCCAGCAGCAAGGGACAGGAAAACTATGGCTACACCTTC.

The V call is TRBV27, the J call TRBJ2-7; 8 bases map to TRBD2. This CDR3 comprises 18 residues. V shed 5 bases, J shed 2 bases, and the junction held 17 bases outside the gene matches. Germline CDR1 and CDR2: MNHEY and SMNVEV (reference sequence). DNA for the CDR3: TGTGCCAGCAGTCCCCGAGGAGGGAATCCGGGACTAGCCTACGAGCAGTACTTC. Translation: CASSPRGGNPGLAYEQYF.

V usage is TRBV5-1 and J usage is TRBJ2-7, with D unresolved. V dropped 0 bases and J dropped 7 bases, with 17 bases sitting between them. The CDR3 extends over 15 amino acids. Germline CDR1 reads SGHRS; CDR2 reads YFSETQ. CDR3 sequence: CASSLAPHGYNEQYF. The CDR3 DNA reads as TGCGCCAGCAGCTTGGCCCCCCACGGCTACAATGAGCAGTACTTC.

This clonotype has just a few counts. The chain links TRBV7-2 to TRBJ2-3; TRBD2 agrees at 8 bases. Germline V lookup: CDR1 SGHTA, CDR2 FQGNSA. The V segment lost 5 bases and the J segment 5 bases; nucleotides outside the gene matches: 18. CDR3 length: 18 residues. The CDR3 DNA reads TGTGCCAGCAGCCCCCTGTGGTGGAGCGGGGGTACTGTAGATACGCAGTATTTT. Its translation is CASSPLWWSGGTVDTQYF.

This clonotype was detected a few times. The chain joins TRBV24-1 to TRBJ2-5, with a weak D call TRBD1 (7 bases). Germline lookup yields CDR1 KGHDR and CDR2 SFDVKD. The CDR3 totals 14 residues. V was pared by 3 bases and J by 4 bases, with 11 bases between. CDR3 protein: CATSDAGGGETQYF. DNA of the CDR3: TGTGCCACCAGTGATGCAGGGGGAGGAGAGACCCAGTACTTC.